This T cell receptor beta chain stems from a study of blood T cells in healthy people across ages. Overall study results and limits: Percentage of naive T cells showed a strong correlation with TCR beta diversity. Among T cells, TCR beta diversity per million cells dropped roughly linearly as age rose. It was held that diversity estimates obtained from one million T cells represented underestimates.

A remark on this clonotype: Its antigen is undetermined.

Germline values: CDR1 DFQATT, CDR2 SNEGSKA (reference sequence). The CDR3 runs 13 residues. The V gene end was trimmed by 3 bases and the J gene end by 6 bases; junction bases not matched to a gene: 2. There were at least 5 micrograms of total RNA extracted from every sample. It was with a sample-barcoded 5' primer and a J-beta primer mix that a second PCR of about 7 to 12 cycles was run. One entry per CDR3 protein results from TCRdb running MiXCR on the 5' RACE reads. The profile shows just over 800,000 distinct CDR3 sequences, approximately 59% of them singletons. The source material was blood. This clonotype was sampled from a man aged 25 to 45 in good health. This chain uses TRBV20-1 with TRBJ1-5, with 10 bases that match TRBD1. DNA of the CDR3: TGCAGTGCTAGGGGACAGGGGATTCAGCCCCAGCATTTT. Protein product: CSARGQGIQPQHF.